This TCR beta chain was obtained from a study of tumor-infiltrating lymphocytes in primary liver carcinoma. Background on the study: All patients had surgically resected primary liver carcinoma.

General observations from the study: Between tumor regions, pairs overlapped more than tumor-adjacent and tumor-blood pairs did.

In germline, CDR1 is SGHNT, CDR2 YYREEE (reference sequence). Trimming removed 9 bases at V and 0 bases at J, with 9 bases between. This CDR3 comprises 13 residues. Unsorted whole blood supplied the RNA, and germline DNA was extracted too. In this sample, this clonotype turned up many times. Its antigen is as yet unknown. Starting from approximately 470 ng of total RNA, TCR beta cDNA was produced with a primer in the constant region. Three nested multiplex PCR rounds, a slightly modified ARM-PCR, produced the libraries for TCR beta. For approximately 9 cycles apiece, the opening two PCR rounds ran with TRBV1-TRBV30 forward primers and a C-beta reverse primer. Via MiXCR, TCRdb re-called the multiplex PCR reads, giving one row per CDR3 protein. The data contain under 200,000 distinct CDR3 sequences, approximately 64% of them singletons.

This TCR came from a woman aged 55-69 years with primary liver carcinoma and hepatitis B virus infection. The specimen sequenced was peripheral blood. The chain recombines TRBV5-4 with TRBJ2-2; D gene uncertain. This chain's CDR3 is CATATANTGELFF. The DNA for the CDR3 is TGTGCCACAGCAACAGCGAACACCGGGGAGCTGTTTTTT.